This TCR beta chain stems from a study of cytomegalovirus exposure and HLA in healthy donors. Germline V lookup: CDR1 SEHNR, CDR2 FQNEAQ (reference sequence). CDR3 size: 16 residues. After removal of 5 bases from V and 4 bases from J, the junction contained 8 bases not matched to a gene. Sampled while nominally healthy, donors likely had unrecorded immune exposures. A word on this clone: Its antigen is currently unknown.

Study observations and caveats: According to a later analysis, most TCR beta chains associated with CMV appeared HLA-restricted. One variant, a missense change in DCLRE1C, was linked in a later analysis to TCR beta V- and J-gene trimming. Cytomegalovirus-associated status was assigned to some 160 TCR beta chains.

The PCR contained 60 Vbeta and 13 Jbeta primers. Some clones are missing from TCRdb's copy, which holds only in-frame ones; the method was immunoSEQ multiplex PCR. Seen here are about 190,000 clones, roughly four fifths observed once, and the top ten hold approximately 1.8%. This sequence joins TRBV7-9 and TRBJ1-2; TRBD1 matches at 12 bases. Sequences were obtained from PBMCs. This sequence originates from a young man in good health and CMV-seronegative. CDR3 region: CASSPHGDRGLYGYTF. The DNA for the CDR3 is TGTGCCAGCAGCCCCCATGGGGACAGGGGGCTCTATGGCTACACCTTC.